This TCR beta chain derives from a study of T cells in Graves' hyperthyroidism and ophthalmopathy. Of note for this clonotype: A much larger clone is a single base away; this may be a read error.

Uncontrolled infections, other autoimmune diseases, pregnancy or lactation led to exclusion of patients. Germline CDR1 is MGHRA and CDR2 is YSYEKL. The V end lost 5 bases, the J end lost 8 bases, and 18 bases lay between the germline ends. The CDR3 is 15 amino acids. Researchers amplified the TCR beta CDR3 regions from RNA transcripts. The TCR CDR3 was amplified in a first-round RT-PCR using the HTBI primer set. TCRdb used MiXCR to reprocess the multiplex PCR reads, holding one entry per CDR3 protein. The table shows 550,000 to 850,000 distinct CDR3 sequences, with 18% occurring only once. This chain uses TRBV4-1 with TRBJ1-4, with D maybe TRBD1 (5 bases). The sequence derives from a woman between 50 and 59 years old with Graves' hyperthyroidism that later progressed to Graves' ophthalmopathy. The sample taken for sequencing was blood. The CDR3 is CASSKAGEVGEKLFF. The CDR3 bases are TGCGCCAGCAGCAAAGCGGGGGAGGTAGGAGAAAAACTGTTTTTT.